This TCR beta chain came from a study of ipilimumab plus nivolumab after autologous stem cell transplantation. The assay was immunoSEQ multiplex PCR, and TCRdb's table has in-frame clones only and misses some. The sample records approximately 20,000 clones, 74% being singletons. Starting 14 to 28 days after autologous transplant, ipilimumab 1 mg/kg was given. V shed 5 bases, J shed 5 bases, and the junction held 7 bases outside the gene matches. The CDR3 is 15 amino acids. Germline values: CDR1 MNHEY, CDR2 SMNVEV (reference sequence). The source material was PBMCs, sampled in a trial of ipilimumab plus nivolumab as post-transplant consolidation. The rearrangement links TRBV27 to TRBJ2-2, with 8 bases fitting TRBD1. The TCR was taken from a male donor with diffuse large B-cell lymphoma. CDR3 in amino acids: CASSPGQGGTGELFF. CDR3 nucleotides: TGTGCCAGCAGTCCTGGACAGGGAGGAACCGGGGAGCTGTTTTTT.